The 9 T cell receptor beta chains listed next were all sequenced from one sample in a study of cytomegalovirus exposure and HLA in healthy donors. PCR used 60 Vbeta primers and 13 Jbeta primers. TCRdb's table, derived via immunoSEQ multiplex PCR, lists solely in-frame clones and lacks some. Of 200,000 or so clones listed, around four fifths were seen once; the top ten hold 0.71%. The sequenced sample was PBMCs. The receptors were sampled from a boy aged 2 to 10 in good health and CMV-seronegative.

The rearrangement joins TRBV30 to TRBJ1-6; 7 bases agree with TRBD1. The length of the CDR3 is 19 residues. V shed 3 bases, J shed 7 bases, and the junction held 21 bases outside the gene matches. Germline CDR1 GTSNPN, CDR2 SVGIG (reference sequence). The CDR3 coding sequence is TGTGCCTGGAGACTGACGCGGCTCTCAAAGGGGGCCTCCAATTCACCCCTCCACTTT. It encodes CAWRLTRLSKGASNSPLHF.

This chain links TRBV5-8 with TRBJ2-1, with D perhaps matching TRBD2 (5 bases). This CDR3 comprises 15 residues. CDR1 is SGHTS, CDR2 YDEGEE, per germline. The V gene lost 1 base and the J gene lost 0 bases, with 8 bases spanning the gap. The CDR3 is CASSLTGSSYNEQFF. CDR3 DNA sequence: TGTGCCAGCAGCTTGACGGGGAGCTCCTACAATGAGCAGTTCTTC.

V and J are TRBV25-1 and TRBJ1-1; unclear D gene. This CDR3 region has 14 residues. V was shortened by 8 bases and J by 1 base, with 14 bases between the two germline ends. CDR1 is MGHDK and CDR2 is SYGVNS in the germline V gene. In DNA, the CDR3 is TGTGCCAGCGCGAAGGCAGGAGGGAACACTGAAGCTTTCTTT. As protein: CASAKAGGNTEAFF.

V gene TRBV13 combines with J gene TRBJ1-5; 7 nucleotides agree with TRBD1. With V trimmed by 5 bases and J by 0 bases, 13 bases remained unmatched. In germline, CDR1 is PRHDT, CDR2 FYEKMQ (reference sequence). This CDR3 is 18 amino acids long. The CDR3 protein is CASSPPKTGKGSNQPQHF. The CDR3 bases are TGTGCCAGCAGCCCCCCTAAGACAGGGAAAGGTAGCAATCAGCCCCAGCATTTT.

The chain uses TRBV10-3 and TRBJ2-7, with 7 bases that match TRBD1. The CDR3 covers 13 residues. V lost 11 bases, J lost 0 bases, and 7 bases stayed unmatched. Germline values: CDR1 ENHRY, CDR2 SYGVKD. The DNA for the CDR3 is TGTGCCTCCGGGACAGCTATCTCCTACGAGCAGTACTTC. Translated: CASGTAISYEQYF.

CDR3 sequence reads: CASSGLAGGPHEQFF. The DNA for the CDR3 is TGTGCCAGCAGTGGTCTAGCGGGAGGGCCCCATGAGCAGTTCTTC. The chain has TRBV6-5 and TRBJ2-1, with TRBD2 matching over 12 bases. The ends lost 5 bases at V and 8 bases at J; junction bases unmatched: 7. The CDR3 has 15 residues. Germline assignment: CDR1 MNHEY and CDR2 SVGAGI.

DNA for the CDR3: TGTGCCAGCAGCCAGGCGGGGGGCAGAAGTGAGACCCAGTACTTC. Translating it yields CASSQAGGRSETQYF. This chain uses TRBV7-2 with TRBJ2-5, with 8 positions matching TRBD2. This CDR3 contains 15 residues. V lost 5 bases and J lost 5; bases outside the gene matches: 10. Germline lookup yields CDR1 SGHTA and CDR2 FQGNSA.

This chain connects TRBV7-8 to TRBJ2-7; tentatively, D is TRBD2 (6 bases). V dropped 5 bases and J dropped 7 bases, with 18 bases sitting between them. There are 14 residues in the CDR3. CDR1 is SGHVS, CDR2 FQNEAQ, per germline. The CDR3 sequence: CASSSGGTSGEQYF. For the CDR3, the DNA is TGTGCCAGCAGCAGCGGTGGGACTTCGGGAGAGCAGTACTTC. The full variable domain, its missing parts supplied by reference TRBV7-8 and TRBJ2-7, is GAGVSQSPRYKVAKRGQDVALRCDPISGHVSLFWYQQALGQGPEFLTYFQNEAQLDKSGLPSDRFFAERPEGSVSTLKIQRTQQEDSAVYLCASSSGGTSGEQYFGPGTRLTVT.

This chain joins TRBV9 and TRBJ2-5; the match to TRBD1 covers 8 bases. The J call could be wrong; TRBJ2-7 is a better fit for the DNA end. Germline lookup yields CDR1 SGDLS and CDR2 YYNGEE. The CDR3 is 13 residues long. CDR3 sequence reads: CASSAGTGYEQYF. CDR3 bases: TGTGCCAGCAGCGCCGGGACAGGCTACGAGCAGTACTTC.